Listed below are T cell receptor beta chains from one sample, sequenced in a study of control samples from healthy donors and cancer patients. The repertoire was sequenced with immunoSEQ multiplex PCR; TCRdb's copy has only in-frame clones and lacks some. The sample lists about 65,000 clones; around nine tenths were seen once. Sample: PBMCs. All receptors derive from a woman in her forties or fifties with colorectal cancer. CDR3s include the opening cysteine and the closing phenylalanine or tryptophan. D genes are given only for firm matches. Size values are once, few and many counts, or a class for expanded clones, and some rows have none.

abundance,j_gene,v_gene,d_gene,CDR3aa,CDR3nt
NA,TRBJ2-7,TRBV27,NA,CASSLPGANSSYEQYF,TGTGCCAGCAGTTTACCCGGGGCAAACAGCTCCTACGAGCAGTACTTC
NA,TRBJ2-2,TRBV9,TRBD2,CASSFIGTSDTGELFF,TGTGCCAGCAGCTTCATCGGGACTAGCGACACCGGGGAGCTGTTTTTT
NA,TRBJ2-7,TRBV6-6,NA,CASSFGVAYEQYF,TGTGCCAGCAGCTTCGGGGTAGCCTACGAGCAGTACTTC
NA,TRBJ2-2,TRBV5-6,NA,CASSLSGVGELFF,TGTGCCAGCAGCTTGTCAGGGGTCGGGGAGCTGTTTTTT
NA,TRBJ1-1,TRBV5-5,NA,CASSLRDEAFF,TGTGCCAGCAGCCTCCGGGACGAAGCTTTCTTT
NA,TRBJ2-7,TRBV12-5,TRBD1,CASGSIPPGQPTYEQYF,TGTGCTAGTGGTTCGATCCCTCCGGGACAGCCAACCTACGAGCAGTACTTC
NA,TRBJ2-7,TRBV28,TRBD1,CASSSRQGASYEQYF,TGTGCCAGCAGTTCCCGACAGGGCGCCTCCTACGAGCAGTACTTC
NA,TRBJ2-5,TRBV7-2,NA,CASSLPGVLDF,TGTGCCAGCAGCCTCCCCGGCGTTCTGGACTTC
NA,TRBJ1-3,TRBV2,TRBD1,CASSGGTGGLSGNTIYF,TGTGCCAGCAGCGGGGGGACAGGGGGCCTCTCTGGAAACACCATATATTTT
once,TRBJ1-1,TRBV11-2,NA,CASSSRAAPEAFF,TGTGCCAGCAGCTCCCGGGCAGCTCCTGAAGCTTTCTTT
NA,TRBJ2-7,TRBV3-1/TRBV3-2,NA,CASSQWGYEQYF,TGTGCCAGCAGCCAATGGGGGTACGAGCAGTACTTC
NA,TRBJ2-1,TRBV2,TRBD2,CASSDSGRAQGNEQFF,TGTGCCAGCAGTGATAGCGGGAGGGCCCAGGGGAATGAGCAGTTCTTC
NA,TRBJ2-3,TRBV4-2,NA,CASGDGPLPPDTQYF,TGTGCCAGCGGGGACGGCCCCCTCCCCCCAGATACGCAGTATTTT
once,TRBJ2-2,TRBV7-3,TRBD2,CASSRLAGAGELFF,TGTGCCAGCAGCCGGCTAGCGGGGGCCGGGGAGCTGTTTTTT
NA,TRBJ1-2,TRBV10-2,TRBD1,CASTGTGANYGYTF,TGCGCCAGCACCGGGACAGGGGCTAACTATGGCTACACCTTC
NA,TRBJ2-7,TRBV7-8,TRBD2,CASTAGVYFEQYF,TGTGCCAGCACCGCGGGAGTTTACTTCGAGCAGTACTTC
NA,TRBJ2-3,TRBV5-1,NA,CASSLVVGGAADTQYF,TGCGCCAGCAGCTTGGTTGTGGGGGGCGCGGCAGATACGCAGTATTTT
NA,TRBJ1-4,TRBV12-3/TRBV12-4,NA,CASSFEGEKLFF,TGTGCCAGCAGTTTTGAGGGGGAAAAACTGTTTTTT
NA,TRBJ2-1,TRBV28,NA,CASSPIDRFIDEQFF,TGTGCCAGCAGCCCAATCGACAGGTTTATAGATGAGCAGTTCTTC
NA,TRBJ1-1,TRBV30,TRBD1,CAWRDRGRAFF,TGTGCCTGGAGGGACAGGGGGCGAGCTTTCTTT
NA,TRBJ1-1,TRBV19,NA,CASLRTANTEAFF,TGTGCCAGCCTTAGGACGGCGAACACTGAAGCTTTCTTT
NA,TRBJ2-3,TRBV27,TRBD2,CASSPTSGRGTQYF,TGTGCCAGCAGCCCGACTAGCGGGAGAGGTACGCAGTATTTT
NA,TRBJ1-1,TRBV9,NA,CASSGERVGLGAFF,TGTGCCAGCAGCGGAGAAAGGGTCGGTTTGGGAGCTTTCTTT
NA,TRBJ1-2,TRBV29-1,NA,CSVEENGYTF,TGCAGCGTTGAAGAGAATGGCTACACCTTC
once,TRBJ2-2,TRBV6-2/TRBV6-3,TRBD2,CASSSLLAGVTGELFF,TGTGCCAGCAGTTCACTACTAGCGGGAGTAACCGGGGAGCTGTTTTTT
NA,TRBJ2-3,TRBV5-6,NA,CASSLGPTDTQYF,TGTGCCAGCAGCTTGGGCCCCACAGATACGCAGTATTTT
NA,TRBJ2-1,TRBV6-2/TRBV6-3,TRBD2,CASSYVLAGGYYNEQFF,TGTGCCAGCAGTTACGTTCTAGCGGGAGGGTACTACAATGAGCAGTTCTTC
NA,TRBJ2-2,TRBV18,TRBD1,CASSLGRTGNTGELFF,TGTGCCAGCTCGCTAGGGCGGACAGGAAACACCGGGGAGCTGTTTTTT
once,TRBJ2-3,TRBV27,TRBD2,CASRFSGGGTDTQYF,TGTGCCAGCAGATTTAGCGGGGGGGGCACAGATACGCAGTATTTT
NA,TRBJ2-1,TRBV4-1,NA,CASSQKQVSSYNEQFF,TGCGCCAGCAGCCAAAAACAGGTGAGCTCCTACAATGAGCAGTTCTTC
NA,TRBJ1-2,TRBV30,NA,CAWIRSQDFYGYTF,TGTGCCTGGATAAGGTCCCAAGACTTCTATGGCTACACCTTC
NA,TRBJ1-2,TRBV2,NA,CASSADVLTGYTF,TGTGCCAGCAGTGCAGACGTCCTGACCGGGTACACCTTC
few,TRBJ1-2,TRBV28,NA,CASTVRELGGYTF,TGTGCCAGCACCGTCCGGGAGTTGGGGGGCTACACCTTC
NA,TRBJ2-7,TRBV11-2,NA,CASSLVRGRRTYEQYF,TGTGCCAGCAGCTTAGTTAGGGGAAGGCGGACCTACGAGCAGTACTTC
NA,TRBJ2-1,TRBV7-2,NA,CASSFSLAVEQFF,TGTGCCAGCAGCTTTTCCCTTGCCGTTGAGCAGTTCTTC
NA,TRBJ1-2,TRBV18,NA,CASSPTEEYGYTF,TGTGCCAGCTCACCGACAGAGGAGTATGGCTACACCTTC
NA,TRBJ2-5,TRBV14,TRBD2,CASSQGDYRGETQYF,TGTGCCAGCAGCCAAGGGGACTACCGAGGAGAGACCCAGTACTTC
NA,TRBJ1-1,TRBV3-1/TRBV3-2,TRBD1,CASSTRTGALGTEAFF,TGTGCCAGCAGCACCCGGACAGGGGCCCTGGGAACTGAAGCTTTCTTT
NA,TRBJ2-2,TRBV5-1,TRBD2,CASSFSPSGGTGELFF,TGCGCCAGCAGCTTCTCCCCTAGCGGGGGTACCGGGGAGCTGTTTTTT
NA,TRBJ1-3,TRBV27,NA,CASRAASVGNTIYF,TGTGCCAGCAGGGCGGCATCAGTCGGAAACACCATATATTTT
NA,TRBJ1-5,TRBV3-1/TRBV3-2,NA,CASSRSLYSNQPQHF,TGTGCCAGCAGCCGCAGTCTATATAGCAATCAGCCCCAGCATTTT
NA,TRBJ2-3,TRBV6-1,NA,CASSENGFDTQYF,TGTGCCAGCAGTGAAAACGGGTTCGATACGCAGTATTTT
NA,TRBJ2-1,TRBV3-1/TRBV3-2,NA,CASRRDTGSDEQFF,TGTGCCAGCAGAAGGGATACGGGGTCGGATGAGCAGTTCTTC
once,TRBJ2-1,TRBV6-5,TRBD1,CASSRGLRTGNEQFF,TGTGCCAGCAGCAGGGGGTTAAGGACGGGGAATGAGCAGTTCTTC
NA,TRBJ2-1,TRBV4-1,NA,CASSPWGPFNEQFF,TGCGCCAGCAGCCCGTGGGGCCCTTTTAATGAGCAGTTCTTC
NA,TRBJ2-3,TRBV5-1,TRBD1,CASSQEKGAGDTQYF,TGCGCCAGCAGTCAGGAGAAGGGGGCCGGAGATACGCAGTATTTT
NA,TRBJ1-2,TRBV3-1/TRBV3-2,NA,CASSQEGRHYGYTF,TGTGCCAGCAGCCAAGAAGGACGGCACTATGGCTACACCTTC
NA,TRBJ1-2,TRBV14,NA,CASSPGFSYGYTF,TGTGCCAGCAGCCCAGGGTTCTCCTATGGCTACACCTTC
NA,TRBJ2-4,TRBV18,NA,CASSPLGGGQNIQYF,TGTGCCAGCTCACCCCTCGGGGGAGGTCAAAACATTCAGTACTTC
once,TRBJ1-1,TRBV2,NA,CASSQTGDTEAFF,TGTGCCAGCAGCCAAACAGGCGACACTGAAGCTTTCTTT
NA,TRBJ2-2,TRBV10-1,NA,CASSERRLSNTGELFF,TGCGCCAGCAGTGAAAGGAGGCTATCGAACACCGGGGAGCTGTTTTTT
NA,TRBJ1-2,TRBV18,NA,CASSPPGQEKNYGYTF,TGTGCCAGCTCACCACCGGGGCAGGAAAAGAACTATGGCTACACCTTC
NA,TRBJ1-1,TRBV6-5,NA,CASTLGAGNTEAFF,TGTGCCAGCACCCTAGGGGCTGGGAACACTGAAGCTTTCTTT
NA,TRBJ1-1,TRBV2,NA,CASSEAGTRPDQAFF,TGTGCCAGCAGTGAAGCGGGGACAAGGCCCGATCAAGCTTTCTTT
NA,TRBJ2-1,TRBV14,TRBD2,CASSHRTSGRSSYNEQFF,TGTGCCAGCAGCCATAGAACTAGCGGGAGGAGCTCCTACAATGAGCAGTTCTTC
NA,TRBJ2-1,TRBV3-1/TRBV3-2,NA,CASEPTAGGDEQFF,TGTGCCAGCGAGCCTACAGCCGGGGGAGATGAGCAGTTCTTC
NA,TRBJ2-5,TRBV7-3,NA,CASSRGYQETQYF,TGTGCCAGCAGCCGGGGATACCAAGAGACCCAGTACTTC
NA,TRBJ2-6,TRBV3-1/TRBV3-2,TRBD1,CASSHRPTGVTRSGANVLTF,TGTGCCAGCAGCCACAGACCGACAGGGGTCACACGCTCTGGGGCCAACGTCCTGACTTTC
NA,TRBJ2-1,TRBV10-2,TRBD2,CASSSTKLAGARNEQFF,TGCGCCAGCAGTTCCACTAAACTAGCGGGAGCAAGGAATGAGCAGTTCTTC